This T cell receptor (beta chain) derives from a study of T cell repertoires in cytomegalovirus infection. The overall study: From public TCR beta signatures came an indication of both CMV infection and matching HLA type. Findings and caveats of the study: CMV-specific HLA-C-restricted TCR beta clonotypes dominated the ex vivo response.

With respect to this clonotype: The target antigen is unknown.

CDR1 LNHNV and CDR2 YYDKDF come from the germline V gene (reference sequence). The length of the CDR3 is 15 residues. V was cut by 3 bases and J by 11 bases, with 17 bases left in between. TCRdb processed the reads anew with MiXCR; each CDR3 protein has one entry. The sample carries almost 550,000 distinct CDR3 sequences, 16% recorded once. The source material was CD8+ T cells from PBMCs. This receptor was obtained from a human donor in good health (CMV status not recorded). Some clones in this sample may be carry-over from other donors' samples. The V and J genes are TRBV15 and TRBJ1-6; a weak D match, TRBD1 (5 bases). The CDR3 nucleotides are TGTGCCACCAGCAGCAGACAGTCACTTGGGACACCCCTCCACTTT. This codes for CATSSRQSLGTPLHF.